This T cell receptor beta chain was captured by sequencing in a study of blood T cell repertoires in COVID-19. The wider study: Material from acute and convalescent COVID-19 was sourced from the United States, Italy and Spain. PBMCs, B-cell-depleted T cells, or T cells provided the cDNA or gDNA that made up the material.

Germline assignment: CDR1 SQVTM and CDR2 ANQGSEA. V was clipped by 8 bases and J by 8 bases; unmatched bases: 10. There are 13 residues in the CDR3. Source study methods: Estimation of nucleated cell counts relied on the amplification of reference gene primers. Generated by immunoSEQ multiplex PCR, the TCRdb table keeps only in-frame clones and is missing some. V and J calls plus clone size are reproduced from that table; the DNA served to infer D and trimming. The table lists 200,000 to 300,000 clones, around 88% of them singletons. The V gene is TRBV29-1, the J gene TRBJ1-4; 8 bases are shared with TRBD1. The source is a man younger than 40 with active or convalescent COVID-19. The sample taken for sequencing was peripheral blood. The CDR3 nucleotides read TGCAGCAGTAGGACAGGGCGGTGGGAAAAACTGTTTTTT. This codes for CSSRTGRWEKLFF.